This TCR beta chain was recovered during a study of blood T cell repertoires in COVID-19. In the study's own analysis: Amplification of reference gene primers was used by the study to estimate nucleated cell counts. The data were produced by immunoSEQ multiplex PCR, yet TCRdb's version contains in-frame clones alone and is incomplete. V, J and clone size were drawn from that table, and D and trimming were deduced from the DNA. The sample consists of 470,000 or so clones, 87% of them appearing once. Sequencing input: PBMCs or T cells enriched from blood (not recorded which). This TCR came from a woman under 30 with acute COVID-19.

CDR3 region: CASSFQDSDTEAFF. The CDR3 bases are TGCGCCAGCAGCTTTCAGGACTCGGACACTGAAGCTTTCTTT. The rearrangement uses TRBV5-1 and TRBJ1-1; D unresolved. Germline values: CDR1 SGHRS, CDR2 YFSETQ. The CDR3 is made up of 14 amino acids. With 2 bases removed from V and 3 bases from J, the gap between germline ends came to 11 bases.